These 17 T cell receptor beta chains originate from one sample sequenced in a study of T cell responses to AZD1222 COVID-19 vaccine. Generated by immunoSEQ multiplex PCR, the TCRdb table keeps only in-frame clones and is missing some. Of about 140,000 clones listed, 70% to 90% are singletons. The sequencing used peripheral blood, collected on day 0 of AZD1222 vaccination. Every receptor here comes from an adult in good health.

This rearrangement joins TRBV29-1 to TRBJ1-1; tentative D call: TRBD1 (5 bases). Germline CDR1 reads SQVTM; CDR2 reads ANQGSEA. V gave up 7 bases and J gave up 1 base, with 10 bases separating them. The CDR3 loop spans 12 amino acids. The DNA for the CDR3 is TGCAGCGCCGGACACCAGAACACTGAAGCTTTCTTT. Amino acids: CSAGHQNTEAFF.

The chain links TRBV11-2 to TRBJ2-7; 10 nucleotides line up with TRBD2. Per germline, CDR1 SGHAT and CDR2 FQNNGV. Trimming took 5 bases from V and 2 from J; bases not matched to a gene: 9. This CDR3 has 16 amino acids. The DNA of the CDR3 is TGTGCCAGCAGCCCCAGGAAGAGCGGGGGGGCCTACGAGCAGTACTTC. It yields the protein CASSPRKSGGAYEQYF.

The chain employs TRBV28 and TRBJ1-1, with D possibly TRBD1 on 6 matching bases. Germline loops: CDR1 MDHEN, CDR2 SYDVKM. This CDR3 region has 12 residues. Trimming took 5 bases from V and 11 from J, leaving 15 bases between them. The CDR3 loop reads CASSLSRDNAFF. The CDR3 DNA sequence: TGTGCCAGCAGTCTATCACGGGACAACGCTTTCTTT.

The J gene is TRBJ1-4, the V gene TRBV28; D uncertain. The germline CDR1 and CDR2 sequences are MDHEN and SYDVKM. The V end lost 8 bases, the J end lost 5 bases, and 15 bases lay between the germline ends. The length of the CDR3 is 14 residues. The CDR3 DNA reads as TGTGCCAGCCGGAGGACTGTAGGAAATGAAAAACTGTTTTTT. Translation gives CASRRTVGNEKLFF.

The J gene is TRBJ1-2, the V gene TRBV28; tentatively, D is TRBD1 (6 bases). Trimming cost V 6 bases and J 8 bases, with 19 bases left between them. Germline CDR1 and CDR2: MDHEN and SYDVKM. This CDR3 comprises 14 residues. In nucleotides, the CDR3 is TGTGCCAGCAGCTCTATTGACAGGTCGGGAGGCTACACCTTC. Encoded protein: CASSSIDRSGGYTF.

The chain recombines TRBV7-9 with TRBJ1-1; 9 nucleotides line up with TRBD1. The germline V gene has CDR1 SEHNR and CDR2 FQNEAQ (reference sequence). The CDR3 totals 14 residues. The V and J ends lost 5 bases and 7 bases, in that order; junction bases with no gene match: 8. The CDR3 DNA sequence: TGTGCCAGCAGCCCCCGGGGACAGGGCGATGAAGCTTTCTTT. Its translation is CASSPRGQGDEAFF.

V gene TRBV4-1 combines with J gene TRBJ2-5; TRBD2 aligns across 11 bases. The germline CDR1 and CDR2 sequences are MGHRA and YSYEKL. V was pared by 1 base and J by 1 base, with 5 bases of the junction left unmatched. The CDR3 is 17 residues long. In DNA form, the CDR3 reads TGCGCCAGCAGCCAAGGGAACGGACTAGCGGGCCAAGAGACCCAGTACTTC. Translated, it gives CASSQGNGLAGQETQYF.

This sequence joins TRBV10-2 and TRBJ2-7, with 7 bases that match TRBD2. The CDR3 sequence is 13 residues long. V was clipped by 8 bases and J by 2 bases; unmatched bases: 6. Germline loops: CDR1 WSHSY, CDR2 SAAADI. The CDR3 reads CASRPGLAYEQYF. CDR3 nucleotide sequence: TGCGCCAGCCGACCTGGACTAGCCTACGAGCAGTACTTC.

The chain links TRBV7-2 to TRBJ2-1, with 8 bases matching TRBD2. The CDR3 spans 18 residues. Looked up from germline, CDR1 is SGHTA and CDR2 is FQGNSA. The J segment lost 0 bases and the V segment lost 6 bases, leaving 13 bases of the junction unmatched. CDR3 DNA sequence: TGTGCCAGCAGGTTCGGCGGGGGGCTACCTGGCTCCTACAATGAGCAGTTCTTC. The encoded protein is CASRFGGGLPGSYNEQFF.

The V call is TRBV11-1, the J call TRBJ2-1; either TRBD1 or TRBD2 may fit D (5 bases each). Trimming took off 5 bases at V and 7 bases at J, with 15 bases between the two ends. Looked up from germline, CDR1 is SGHAT and CDR2 is FQDESV (reference sequence). There are 14 residues in the CDR3. In DNA form, the CDR3 reads TGTGCCAGCAGCCCCGGGGCCGAAGGGAATGAGCAGTTCTTC. It encodes CASSPGAEGNEQFF.

The rearrangement joins TRBV28 to TRBJ1-2; D remains ambiguous. The germline gives CDR1 MDHEN, CDR2 SYDVKM. The CDR3 contains 20 residues. V was trimmed by 7 bases and J by 4 bases, leaving 34 bases between them. The CDR3 spells CASIGFFSDSLHNYGYGYTF. CDR3 DNA: TGTGCCAGCATTGGGTTCTTCTCGGACTCACTACATAACTATGGCTATGGCTACACCTTC.

The V call is TRBV6-2 or TRBV6-3, the J call TRBJ1-5; TRBD1 agrees at 8 bases. V lost 5 bases and J lost 7; bases outside the gene matches: 13. The CDR3 totals 16 residues. The germline CDR1 and CDR2 sequences are MNHEY and SVGEGT. The CDR3 DNA follows: TGTGCCAGCAGTCATGCACAGGGGGGAGAAATCCAGCCCCAGCATTTT. It translates to CASSHAQGGEIQPQHF.

The rearrangement uses TRBV5-4 and TRBJ1-1; 10 bases match TRBD1. Germline trimming cut 4 bases from V and 5 bases from J; bases unmatched to any gene: 5. Germline V lookup: CDR1 SGHNT, CDR2 YYREEE (reference sequence). The CDR3 totals 14 residues. CDR3 sequence reads: CASSQDRGRTEAFF. The CDR3 region has the DNA TGTGCCAGCAGCCAGGACAGGGGGAGGACTGAAGCTTTCTTT.

The chain couples TRBV28 to TRBJ1-2, with D unclear. CDR3 length equals 13 residues. From germline, CDR1 is MDHEN and CDR2 SYDVKM. With 2 bases removed from V and 0 bases from J, the gap between germline ends came to 4 bases. CDR3 residues: CASSLATNYGYTF. Written as DNA, the CDR3 is TGTGCCAGCAGTTTAGCAACTAACTATGGCTACACCTTC.

V is TRBV6-4 and J is TRBJ2-7; 9 bases map to TRBD1. The CDR3 spans 16 residues. The trim removed 0 bases at V and 6 bases at J, leaving 9 bases unmatched. Germline lookup yields CDR1 MRHNA and CDR2 SNTAGT. The CDR3 is CASSDSRDRVLAEQYF. CDR3 in DNA: TGTGCCAGCAGTGACTCGAGGGACAGGGTTTTAGCCGAGCAGTACTTC.

This clone was recorded only once. J is TRBJ1-1 and V is TRBV21-1; the DNA was not used to check the table's D call, TRBD1. TRBV21-1 is a pseudogene segment. This CDR3 is 15 amino acids long. This CDR3 is CASSPPGKVNTEAFF. The CDR3 DNA follows: TGTGCCAGCAGCCCCCCAGGTAAAGTGAACACTGAAGCTTTCTTT.

The chain carries TRBV7-2 and TRBJ2-7; 12 positions agree with TRBD2. This CDR3 comprises 15 residues. The V gene end was trimmed by 4 bases and the J gene end by 5 bases; junction bases not matched to a gene: 6. Germline V gene lookup returns CDR1 SGHTA and CDR2 FQGNSA. This CDR3 is CASSSWTSGKDEQYF. The CDR3 DNA reads TGTGCCAGCAGCTCCTGGACTAGCGGGAAAGACGAGCAGTACTTC.